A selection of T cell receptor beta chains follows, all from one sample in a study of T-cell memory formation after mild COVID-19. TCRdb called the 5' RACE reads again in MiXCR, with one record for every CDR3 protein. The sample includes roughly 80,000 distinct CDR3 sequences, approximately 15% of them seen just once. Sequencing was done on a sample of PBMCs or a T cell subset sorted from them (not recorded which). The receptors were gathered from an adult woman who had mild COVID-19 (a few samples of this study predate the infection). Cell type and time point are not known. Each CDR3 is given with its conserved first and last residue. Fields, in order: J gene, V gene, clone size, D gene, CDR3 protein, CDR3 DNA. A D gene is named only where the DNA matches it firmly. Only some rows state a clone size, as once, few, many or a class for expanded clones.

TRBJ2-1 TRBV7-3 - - CASSLHLADNNEQFF TGTGCCAGCAGCTTACACCTAGCAGATAACAATGAGCAGTTCTTC
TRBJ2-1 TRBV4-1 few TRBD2 CASSLWGGGAPYEQFF TGCGCCAGCAGCCTTTGGGGCGGGGGGGCTCCCTATGAGCAGTTCTTC
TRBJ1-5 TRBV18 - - CASSPSNPGRYGNQPQHF TGTGCCAGCTCCCCATCGAATCCGGGGAGGTACGGCAATCAGCCCCAGCATTTT
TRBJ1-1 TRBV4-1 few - CASSVSRMNTEAFF TGCGCCAGCAGCGTGTCCAGGATGAACACTGAAGCTTTCTTT
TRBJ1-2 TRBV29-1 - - CSVVDSLGGGYTF TGCAGCGTTGTCGACAGCTTAGGAGGGGGCTACACCTTC
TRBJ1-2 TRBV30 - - CAWSTPPGILYGYTF TGTGCCTGGAGTACCCCCCCCGGGATCCTTTATGGCTACACCTTC
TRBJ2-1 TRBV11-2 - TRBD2 CASSANGLAGAYNEQFF TGTGCCAGCAGCGCCAATGGACTAGCGGGGGCCTACAATGAGCAGTTCTTC
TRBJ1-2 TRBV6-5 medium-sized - CASSYRLGHTNYGYTF TGTGCCAGCAGTTACCGCTTGGGACATACTAACTATGGCTACACCTTC
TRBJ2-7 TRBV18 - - CASSWGNYEQYF TGTGCCAGCTCTTGGGGTAACTACGAGCAGTACTTC
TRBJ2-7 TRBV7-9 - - CASSLGVGGTYEQYF TGTGCCAGCAGCTTAGGGGTTGGGGGAACCTACGAGCAGTACTTC
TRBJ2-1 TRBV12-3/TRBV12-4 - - CASSFGGGYEQFF TGTGCCAGCAGTTTCGGCGGGGGCTATGAGCAGTTCTTC
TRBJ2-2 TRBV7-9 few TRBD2 CASSPRGIAGDSGELFF TGTGCCAGCAGCCCGAGGGGAATAGCGGGAGACTCCGGGGAGCTGTTTTTT
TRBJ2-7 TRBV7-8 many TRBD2 CASSQMGGYEQYF TGTGCCAGCAGCCAAATGGGGGGGTACGAGCAGTACTTC
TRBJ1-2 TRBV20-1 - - CSASRQGDGYTF TGCAGTGCTAGCCGCCAGGGAGATGGCTACACCTTC
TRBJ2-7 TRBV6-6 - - CASSRGIGSYEQYF TGTGCCAGCAGCCGGGGGATAGGGTCCTACGAGCAGTACTTC
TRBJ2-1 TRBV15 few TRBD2 CATSRRLANEQFF TGTGCCACCAGCAGAAGACTAGCTAATGAGCAGTTCTTC
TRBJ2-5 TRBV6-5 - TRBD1 CASSYERTGETQYF TGTGCCAGCAGTTACGAAAGGACAGGGGAGACCCAGTACTTC
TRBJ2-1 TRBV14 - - CASSSTQIDNEQFF TGTGCCAGCAGCTCAACCCAGATCGACAATGAGCAGTTCTTC